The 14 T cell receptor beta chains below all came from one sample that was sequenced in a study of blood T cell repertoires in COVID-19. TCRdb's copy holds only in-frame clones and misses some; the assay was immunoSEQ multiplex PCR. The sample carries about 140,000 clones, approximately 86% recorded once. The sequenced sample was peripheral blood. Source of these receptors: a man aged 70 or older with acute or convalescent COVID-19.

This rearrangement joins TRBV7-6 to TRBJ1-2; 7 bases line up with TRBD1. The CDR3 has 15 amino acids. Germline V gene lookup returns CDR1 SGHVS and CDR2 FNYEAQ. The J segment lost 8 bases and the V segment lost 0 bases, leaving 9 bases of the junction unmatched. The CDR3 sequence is CASSLAEGALGGYTF. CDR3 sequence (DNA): TGTGCCAGCAGCTTAGCGGAGGGGGCGTTGGGAGGCTACACCTTC.

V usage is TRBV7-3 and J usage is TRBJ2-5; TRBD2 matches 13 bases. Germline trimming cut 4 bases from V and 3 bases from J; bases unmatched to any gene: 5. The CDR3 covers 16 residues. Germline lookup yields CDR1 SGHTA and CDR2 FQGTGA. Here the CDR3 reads CASSSGLAGDEETQYF. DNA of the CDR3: TGTGCCAGCAGCTCCGGACTAGCGGGAGATGAAGAGACCCAGTACTTC.

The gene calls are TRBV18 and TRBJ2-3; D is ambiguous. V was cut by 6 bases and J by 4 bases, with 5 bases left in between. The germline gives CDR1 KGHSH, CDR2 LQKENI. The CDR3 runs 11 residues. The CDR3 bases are TGTGCCAGCTCTCCCGCAGATACGCAGTATTTT. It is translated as CASSPADTQYF.

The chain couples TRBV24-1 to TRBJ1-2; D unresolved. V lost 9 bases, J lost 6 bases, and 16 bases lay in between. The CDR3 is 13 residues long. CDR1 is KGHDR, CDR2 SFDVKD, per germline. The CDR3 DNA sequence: TGTGCCACCCACCGGGGAGGACCGGATGGCTACACCTTC. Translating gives CATHRGGPDGYTF.

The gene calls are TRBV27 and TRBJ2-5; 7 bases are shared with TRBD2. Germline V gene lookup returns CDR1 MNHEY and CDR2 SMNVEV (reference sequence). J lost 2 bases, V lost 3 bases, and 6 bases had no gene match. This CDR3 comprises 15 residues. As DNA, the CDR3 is TGTGCCAGCAGTTTGGGGAGGGGAGGACAAGAGACCCAGTACTTC. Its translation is CASSLGRGGQETQYF.

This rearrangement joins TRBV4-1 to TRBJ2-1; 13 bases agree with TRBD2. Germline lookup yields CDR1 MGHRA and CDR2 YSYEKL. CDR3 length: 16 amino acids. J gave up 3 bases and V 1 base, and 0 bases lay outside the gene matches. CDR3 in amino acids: CASSQGTSGSYNEQFF. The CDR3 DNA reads TGCGCCAGCAGCCAAGGGACTAGCGGGAGCTACAATGAGCAGTTCTTC.

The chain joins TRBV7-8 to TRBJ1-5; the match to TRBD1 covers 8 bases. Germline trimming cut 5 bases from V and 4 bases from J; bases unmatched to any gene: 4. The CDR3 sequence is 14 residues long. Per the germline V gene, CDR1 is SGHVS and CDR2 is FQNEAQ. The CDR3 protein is CASSPGQGNQPQHF. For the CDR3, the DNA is TGTGCCAGCAGCCCTGGACAGGGTAATCAGCCCCAGCATTTT.

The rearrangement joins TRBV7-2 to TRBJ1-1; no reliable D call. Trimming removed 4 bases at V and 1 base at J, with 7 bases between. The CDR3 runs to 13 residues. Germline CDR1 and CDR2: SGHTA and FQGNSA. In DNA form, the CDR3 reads TGTGCCAGCAGCTCCCCGGGGAACACTGAAGCTTTCTTT. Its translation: CASSSPGNTEAFF.

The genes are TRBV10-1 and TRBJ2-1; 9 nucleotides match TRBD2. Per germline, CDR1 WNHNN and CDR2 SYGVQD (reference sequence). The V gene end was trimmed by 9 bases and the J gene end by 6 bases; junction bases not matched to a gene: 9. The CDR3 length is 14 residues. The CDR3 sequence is CASSIAGVPNEQFF. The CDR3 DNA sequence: TGCGCCAGTAGTATAGCGGGAGTACCCAATGAGCAGTTCTTC.

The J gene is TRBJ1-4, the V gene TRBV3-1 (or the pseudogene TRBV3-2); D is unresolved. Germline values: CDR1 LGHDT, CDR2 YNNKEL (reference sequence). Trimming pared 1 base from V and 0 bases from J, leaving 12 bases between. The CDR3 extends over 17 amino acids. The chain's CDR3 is CASSQVRRGATNEKLFF. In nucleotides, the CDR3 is TGTGCCAGCAGCCAAGTTAGACGTGGAGCAACTAATGAAAAACTGTTTTTT.

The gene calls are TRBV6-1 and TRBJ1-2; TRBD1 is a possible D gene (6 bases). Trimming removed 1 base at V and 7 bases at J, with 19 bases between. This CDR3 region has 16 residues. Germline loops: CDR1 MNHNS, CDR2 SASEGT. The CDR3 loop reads CASSEVRKAGTPGYTF. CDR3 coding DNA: TGTGCCAGCAGTGAAGTGAGGAAGGCCGGGACACCTGGCTACACCTTC.

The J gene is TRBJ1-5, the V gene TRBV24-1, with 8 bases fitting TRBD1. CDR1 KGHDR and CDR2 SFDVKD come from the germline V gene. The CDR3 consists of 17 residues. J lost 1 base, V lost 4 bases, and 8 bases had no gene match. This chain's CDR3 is CATSDPDRGASNQPQHF. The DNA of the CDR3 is TGTGCCACCAGTGACCCCGACAGGGGCGCAAGCAATCAGCCCCAGCATTTT.

The CDR3 loop reads CASKHLRGRAVEDTQYF. In nucleotides, the CDR3 is TGTGCCAGCAAACACTTACGCGGGAGGGCCGTAGAAGATACGCAGTATTTT. This rearrangement joins TRBV27 to TRBJ2-3, with 9 bases aligning to TRBD2. The V and J ends lost 7 bases and 5 bases, in that order; junction bases with no gene match: 16. This CDR3 is 17 amino acids long. Germline V gives CDR1 MNHEY, CDR2 SMNVEV (reference sequence).

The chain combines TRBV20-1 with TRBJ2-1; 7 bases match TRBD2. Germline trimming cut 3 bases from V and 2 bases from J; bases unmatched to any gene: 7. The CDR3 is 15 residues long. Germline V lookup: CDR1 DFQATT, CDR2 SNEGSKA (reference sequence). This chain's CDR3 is CSASSAGIAYNEQFF. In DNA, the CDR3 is TGCAGTGCTAGTTCAGCGGGAATTGCCTACAATGAGCAGTTCTTC.